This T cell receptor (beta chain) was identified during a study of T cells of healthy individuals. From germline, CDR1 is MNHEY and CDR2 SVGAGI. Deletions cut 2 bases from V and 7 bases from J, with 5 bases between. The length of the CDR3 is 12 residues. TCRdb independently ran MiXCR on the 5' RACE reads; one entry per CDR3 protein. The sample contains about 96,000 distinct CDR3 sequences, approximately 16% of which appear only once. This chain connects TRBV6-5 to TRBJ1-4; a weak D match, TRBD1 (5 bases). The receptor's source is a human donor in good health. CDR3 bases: TGTGCCAGCAGTTACCAGGGTGAAAAACTGTTTTTT. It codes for CASSYQGEKLFF.